Listed here are 26 T cell receptor beta chains from one sample, sequenced in a study of blood T cell repertoires in COVID-19. Here immunoSEQ multiplex PCR was the method, and the copy in TCRdb shows in-frame clones only, minus some. The top ten hold around 13% of the sample, which has a few hundred thousand clones, 86% seen once. Sequenced sample: peripheral blood. The receptors derive from an older woman with COVID-19, enrolled during active disease.

This clone was recorded only once. The chain's CDR3 is CASSQLSGGLDTQYF. The CDR3, as DNA: TGCGCCAGCAGCCAGCTTTCAGGGGGACTGGATACGCAGTATTTT. The genes are TRBV4-3 and TRBJ2-3, with D possibly matching TRBD1 (7 bases). The V end lost 3 bases, the J end lost 6 bases, and 16 bases lay between the germline ends. This CDR3 contains 15 residues. The germline CDR1 and CDR2 sequences are LGHNA and YSLEER.

Points on this clone: Distinct nucleotide sequences in the sample also encode this CDR3. The J gene is TRBJ1-3, the V gene TRBV29-1; possibly TRBD1 for D (5 bases). V lost 4 bases and J 2 bases, leaving 9 bases between the germline ends. Looked up from germline, CDR1 is SQVTM and CDR2 is ANQGSEA. This CDR3 has 13 amino acids. The CDR3 region is CSVVRGTGNTIYF. The DNA of the CDR3 is TGCAGCGTTGTACGGGGGACTGGAAACACCATATATTTT.

This chain links TRBV3-1 (or the pseudogene TRBV3-2) with TRBJ2-7; 7 nucleotides agree with TRBD1. Unmatched junction bases numbered 1, after V lost 5 bases and J lost 3 bases. From germline, CDR1 is LGHDT and CDR2 YNNKEL (reference sequence). There are 12 residues in the CDR3. The CDR3 here is CASSWDSYEQYF. CDR3 bases: TGTGCCAGCAGCTGGGACAGCTACGAGCAGTACTTC.

The chain recombines TRBV11-2 with TRBJ1-5; D is uncertain. CDR3 length equals 13 residues. CDR1 is SGHAT, CDR2 FQNNGV, per germline. Trimming removed 0 bases from V and 4 bases from J, with 4 bases in between. CDR3 nucleotides: TGTGCCAGCAGCTTAGAGAGAAATCAGCCCCAGCATTTT. As protein: CASSLERNQPQHF.

The chain links TRBV18 to TRBJ1-3, with 7 bases aligning to TRBD1. Germline lookup yields CDR1 KGHSH and CDR2 LQKENI. J lost 2 bases, V lost 7 bases, and 2 bases had no gene match. The CDR3 covers 13 residues. The CDR3 loop is CASFQGAGNTIYF. The CDR3 DNA follows: TGTGCCAGCTTTCAGGGGGCTGGAAACACCATATATTTT.

A single count supports this clone. This chain links TRBV7-2 with TRBJ2-1; 8 bases map to TRBD1. Germline V gives CDR1 SGHTA, CDR2 FQGNSA. The J segment lost 5 bases and the V segment lost 4 bases, leaving 13 bases of the junction unmatched. The CDR3 sequence is 17 residues long. DNA for the CDR3: TGTGCCAGCAGCTCCAGCCGACAGGGGCGATTGAACAATGAGCAGTTCTTC. Residues: CASSSSRQGRLNNEQFF.

The chain combines TRBV15 with TRBJ1-2; 9 bases are shared with TRBD1. The ends lost 4 bases at V and 3 bases at J; junction bases unmatched: 9. The CDR3 consists of 16 residues. CDR1 and CDR2 from the germline V gene are LNHNV and YYDKDF (reference sequence). The chain's CDR3 is CATSTKRDRVDYGYTF. DNA of the CDR3: TGTGCCACCAGCACGAAACGGGACAGGGTGGACTATGGCTACACCTTC.

This chain uses TRBV19 with TRBJ1-1; TRBD1 matches at 8 bases. This CDR3 spans 12 amino acids. V was pared by 10 bases and J by 5 bases, with 6 bases of the junction left unmatched. Germline V gene data show CDR1 as LNHDA and CDR2 as SQIVND (reference sequence). The CDR3 sequence is CAIGQGRTEAFF. The CDR3, as DNA: TGTGCCATAGGACAGGGTCGAACTGAAGCTTTCTTT.

This sequence joins TRBV5-1 and TRBJ1-3; no firm D call. There are 13 residues in the CDR3. Germline-derived CDR1 and CDR2 are SGHRS and YFSETQ. Trimming took off 4 bases at V and 6 bases at J, with 11 bases between the two ends. The CDR3 reads CASSLGDENTIYF. In DNA form, the CDR3 reads TGCGCCAGCAGCCTCGGGGATGAAAACACCATATATTTT.

This chain uses TRBV11-1 with TRBJ2-7; TRBD1 matches 7 bases. The CDR3 is made up of 15 amino acids. The junction had 9 bases not matched to a gene; V was cut back by 3 bases and J by 4 bases. CDR1 is SGHAT and CDR2 is FQDESV in the germline V gene (reference sequence). The CDR3 region is CASSFDPGTDYEQYF. The CDR3 bases are TGTGCCAGCAGCTTCGACCCCGGGACAGATTACGAGCAGTACTTC.

V gene TRBV21-1 combines with J gene TRBJ2-7; the DNA was not used to check the table's D call, TRBD1. TRBV21-1 is a known pseudogene. CDR3 length: 19 amino acids. CDR3 nucleotides: TGTGCCAGCACAAAAGGGGCCGGACAGTTCAGGTTGAGCTCCTACGAGCAGTACTTC. This translates into CASTKGAGQFRLSSYEQYF.

V is TRBV30 and J is TRBJ2-2; D might be TRBD1 (6 bases). The CDR3 is 14 residues long. The germline V and J ends were trimmed by 3 bases and 6 bases, with 14 bases remaining between them. CDR1 and CDR2 from the germline V gene are GTSNPN and SVGIG (reference sequence). The CDR3 protein is CAWRAQGWAGELFF. In DNA, the CDR3 is TGTGCCTGGAGAGCACAGGGTTGGGCCGGGGAGCTGTTTTTT.

The chain has TRBV2 and TRBJ1-2; D gene uncertain. CDR3 length: 15 amino acids. Trimming pared 7 bases from V and 0 bases from J, leaving 15 bases between. The germline V gene encodes CDR1 SNHLY and CDR2 FYNNEI. CDR3 sequence (DNA): TGTGCCAGCATAAACTCCTTGCCGGCTAACTATGGCTACACCTTC. Its translation: CASINSLPANYGYTF.

This clone was observed at least ten times. The rearrangement joins TRBV7-2 to TRBJ1-5; maybe TRBD1 (6 bases). The CDR3 contains 15 residues. Germline V gene data show CDR1 as SGHTA and CDR2 as FQGNSA. Between the trimmed V and J ends, which lost 2 bases and 0 bases, there was a span of 8 bases. The CDR3 region has the DNA TGTGCCAGCAGCTTATGGACAGCTAGCAATCAGCCCCAGCATTTT. This encodes CASSLWTASNQPQHF.

V usage is TRBV11-2 and J usage is TRBJ1-1, with D possibly matching TRBD1 (5 bases). The CDR3 extends over 13 amino acids. Looked up from germline, CDR1 is SGHAT and CDR2 is FQNNGV. Trimming removed 8 bases from V and 5 bases from J, with 15 bases in between. CDR3 in amino acids: CASSWGGETEAFF. CDR3 DNA sequence: TGTGCCAGCTCTTGGGGGGGGGAAACTGAAGCTTTCTTT.

The chain carries TRBV28 and TRBJ2-7; possible D gene TRBD2, 5 bases. The CDR3 has 13 residues. Per the germline V gene, CDR1 is MDHEN and CDR2 is SYDVKM. Trimming removed 5 bases at V and 3 bases at J, with 11 bases between. The CDR3 loop is CASSRGLDYEQYF. The CDR3 DNA sequence: TGTGCCAGCAGTCGTGGACTGGACTACGAGCAGTACTTC.

J is TRBJ2-2 and V is TRBV11-3; a possible D gene is TRBD1 (5 bases). Germline assignment: CDR1 SGHNT and CDR2 YENEEA. CDR3 length equals 15 residues. V lost 1 base and J 7 bases, leaving 13 bases between the germline ends. Written as DNA, the CDR3 is TGTGCCAGCAGCTTAGGCCAGGGTGCGGACGGGGAGCTGTTTTTT. Its protein product is CASSLGQGADGELFF.

Notes on this clone: The same CDR3 can be traced to other DNA sequences in this sample. V gene TRBV7-9 combines with J gene TRBJ1-1; unclear D gene. This CDR3 has 13 amino acids. Germline V lookup: CDR1 SEHNR, CDR2 FQNEAQ (reference sequence). V was shortened by 5 bases and J by 1 base, with 8 bases between the two germline ends. CDR3 nucleotides: TGTGCCAGCAGCCCTCCAGGGAACACTGAAGCTTTCTTT. This gives the protein CASSPPGNTEAFF.

The chain joins TRBV28 to TRBJ2-2; D is perhaps TRBD1 (5 bases). V was clipped by 3 bases and J by 2 bases, with 10 bases between them. Germline V gene lookup returns CDR1 MDHEN and CDR2 SYDVKM. The CDR3 is 15 amino acids. For the CDR3, the DNA is TGTGCCAGCAGTTTCAACAGGTTAAACACCGGGGAGCTGTTTTTT. Protein product: CASSFNRLNTGELFF.

The chain couples TRBV2 to TRBJ2-7, with no clear D. The CDR3 totals 12 residues. The germline V gene has CDR1 SNHLY and CDR2 FYNNEI. Trimming left V 4 bases short and J 1 base short, with 5 bases between. The CDR3 sequence: CASSVDSYEQYF. In nucleotides, the CDR3 is TGTGCCAGCAGTGTAGATTCCTACGAGCAGTACTTC.

A single count supports this clone. The rearrangement joins TRBV9 to TRBJ1-4; D gene ambiguous. There are 15 residues in the CDR3. Germline V gene data show CDR1 as SGDLS and CDR2 as YYNGEE. The V gene lost 0 bases and the J gene lost 1 base, with 7 bases spanning the gap. CDR3 loop: CASSVAGVTNEKLFF. The CDR3 DNA follows: TGTGCCAGCAGCGTAGCGGGAGTAACTAATGAAAAACTGTTTTTT.

This clone was recorded only once. The chain recombines TRBV7-9 with TRBJ1-6, with 9 bases fitting TRBD1. Trimming took 3 bases from V and 7 from J; bases not matched to a gene: 7. Germline V lookup: CDR1 SEHNR, CDR2 FQNEAQ (reference sequence). The CDR3 extends over 16 amino acids. The CDR3 loop reads CASSLLGTGKNSPLHF. CDR3 DNA sequence: TGTGCCAGCAGCTTGCTGGGGACAGGGAAGAATTCACCCCTCCACTTT.

The CDR3 sequence: CAISESTGGGSGYGYTF. In DNA, the CDR3 is TGTGCCATCAGTGAGTCGACGGGGGGTGGCAGTGGCTATGGCTACACCTTC. J is TRBJ1-2 and V is TRBV10-3, with a tentative D call TRBD1 (5 bases). CDR1 is ENHRY, CDR2 SYGVKD, per germline. V gave up 0 bases and J gave up 4 bases, with 18 bases separating them. The CDR3 contains 17 residues.

This clone was detected once. V gene TRBV21-1 combines with J gene TRBJ2-2; TRBD1 is the table's D call and was not checked against the DNA. TRBV21-1 is a recognized pseudogene. The length of the CDR3 is 17 residues. CDR3 sequence (DNA): TGTGCCAGCAGCAACGGTCAGGGTAGGGTTTTGACCGGGGAGCTGTTTTTT. Residues: CASSNGQGRVLTGELFF.

This clone was detected once. The V call is TRBV6-5, the J call TRBJ2-5; TRBD2 matches 7 bases. The CDR3 length is 14 residues. CDR1 and CDR2 (germline): MNHEY, SVGAGI. V lost 6 bases, J lost 1 base, and 5 bases stayed unmatched. The CDR3 here is CASRLASGQETQYF. As DNA, the CDR3 is TGTGCCAGCAGATTGGCTAGCGGCCAAGAGACCCAGTACTTC.

The V gene is TRBV7-9, the J gene TRBJ2-5, with D maybe TRBD1 (7 bases). V was cut by 5 bases and J by 5 bases, with 18 bases left in between. The CDR3 is 15 residues long. Germline V gives CDR1 SEHNR, CDR2 FQNEAQ (reference sequence). The CDR3 here is CASSARRGPVETQYF. The DNA for the CDR3 is TGTGCCAGCAGCGCGAGGAGGGGGCCAGTTGAGACCCAGTACTTC.